Below are 7 T cell receptor beta chains sequenced from a single sample in a study of T cell changes during pregnancy in multiple sclerosis. Sequenced by immunoSEQ multiplex PCR; TCRdb stores in-frame clones only, minus some. The table lists about 67,000 clones, just over 90% of them singletons, with roughly 1.4% in the top ten. The sequencing used peripheral blood, collected in the second trimester of pregnancy. The receptor set was obtained from a female donor with multiple sclerosis, enrolled in a pregnancy study.

The chain carries TRBV9 and TRBJ2-1; weak D call: TRBD2 (5 bases). Between the trimmed V and J ends, which lost 0 bases and 6 bases, there was a span of 13 bases. Germline CDR1 and CDR2: SGDLS and YYNGEE. The CDR3 spans 15 residues. As DNA, the CDR3 is TGTGCCAGCAGCGTAGGAGCTAGCTCGAGCAATGAGCAGTTCTTC. Amino acids: CASSVGASSSNEQFF.

The V and J genes are TRBV19 and TRBJ2-1; TRBD1 matches 9 bases. Per germline, CDR1 LNHDA and CDR2 SQIVND (reference sequence). The CDR3 has 15 residues. Trimming at V came to 5 bases and at J to 7 bases, leaving 9 bases not matched to a gene. The CDR3 bases are TGTGCCAGTAGTCCCGGGACAGGGTTAGAGAATGAGCAGTTCTTC. Translating it yields CASSPGTGLENEQFF.

V gene TRBV5-1 combines with J gene TRBJ2-7, with 8 bases identical to TRBD1. Germline V gene sequence: CDR1 SGHRS, CDR2 YFSETQ. The CDR3 length is 13 residues. The J segment lost 2 bases and the V segment lost 6 bases, leaving 4 bases of the junction unmatched. The CDR3 bases are TGCGCCAGCAAAAGGACAGGGACCTACGAGCAGTACTTC. Protein: CASKRTGTYEQYF. Complete variable domain (other parts from reference TRBV5-1 and TRBJ2-7): KAGVTQTPRYLIKTRGQQVTLSCSPISGHRSVSWYQQTPGQGLQFLFEYFSETQRNKGNFPGRFSGRQFSNSRSEMNVSTLELGDSALYLCASKRTGTYEQYFGPGTRLTVT.

The chain joins TRBV5-6 to TRBJ2-7, with D perhaps TRBD2 (5 bases). CDR1 is SGHDT, CDR2 YYEEEE, per germline. This CDR3 spans 13 amino acids. With 5 bases removed from V and 3 bases from J, the gap between germline ends came to 12 bases. DNA of the CDR3: TGTGCCAGCAGTATTGCGGAGGACTACGAGCAGTACTTC. It specifies CASSIAEDYEQYF.

V is TRBV5-1 and J is TRBJ1-1, with D possibly matching TRBD1 (5 bases). This CDR3 spans 14 amino acids. Germline V gene data show CDR1 as SGHRS and CDR2 as YFSETQ. V was shortened by 3 bases and J by 2 bases, with 11 bases between the two germline ends. The CDR3 loop is CASSSGNPNTEAFF. The CDR3 DNA is TGCGCCAGCAGCTCAGGGAACCCAAACACTGAAGCTTTCTTT.

The genes are TRBV10-3 and TRBJ2-3; perhaps TRBD1 as D (5 bases). Deletions cut 11 bases from V and 1 base from J, with 16 bases between. This CDR3 is 14 amino acids long. Germline CDR1 is ENHRY and CDR2 is SYGVKD. CDR3 coding DNA: TGTGCCTTAGGACACAGCTTTGGCACAGATACGCAGTATTTT. Its translation: CALGHSFGTDTQYF.

The rearrangement joins TRBV29-1 to TRBJ2-7; TRBD1 is a possible D gene (6 bases). This CDR3 is built from 13 residues. CDR1 and CDR2 (germline): SQVTM, ANQGSEA. Trimming pared 4 bases from V and 3 bases from J, leaving 13 bases between. The chain's CDR3 is CSVGPGHHYEQYF. The CDR3, as DNA: TGCAGCGTTGGGCCGGGACACCACTACGAGCAGTACTTC.